The T cell receptor beta chain described here comes from a study of blood T cell repertoires in COVID-19. Generated by immunoSEQ multiplex PCR, the TCRdb table keeps only in-frame clones and is missing some. The profile shows some 62,000 clones, over 65% of them singletons. J lost 6 bases, V lost 1 base, and 5 bases had no gene match. This CDR3 contains 15 residues. CDR1 and CDR2 from the germline V gene are LNHNV and YYDKDF (reference sequence). The chain recombines TRBV15 with TRBJ1-4, with TRBD1 matching over 7 bases. The material sequenced was peripheral blood. The receptor was derived from a man aged 60 to 75 with COVID-19, enrolled during active disease. The chain's CDR3 is CATSRGGTVDEKLFF. CDR3 bases: TGTGCCACCAGCAGAGGAGGGACAGTGGATGAAAAACTGTTTTTT. The entire variable domain, with the rest obtained from reference TRBV15 and TRBJ1-4, is as follows: DAMVIQNPRYQVTQFGKPVTLSCSQTLNHNVMYWYQQKSSQAPKLLFHYYDKDFNNEADTPDNFQSRRPNTSFCFLDIRSPGLGDTAMYLCATSRGGTVDEKLFFGSGTQLSVL.